A single sample is the source of the 27 T cell receptor beta chains below, sequenced in a study of technical replicates of blood from a handful of donors (dated by TCRdb to the late 2010s). The library was produced with the immunoSEQ multiplex PCR assay. TCRdb carries this immuneACCESS record with in-frame sequences only. Its versions omit some clonotypes, under half of them owing to an unresolved V gene in the studies checked, with the rest unexplained. The sample records around 68,000 clones, 95% to 98% of which are singletons. In total, the top ten clones hold 0.25% to 0.3% of the sample. The sample taken for sequencing was T cells isolated from PBMCs. The receptors were gathered from a human donor in good health.

The V and J genes are TRBV19 and TRBJ2-7; TRBD2 agrees at 13 bases. With V trimmed by 8 bases and J by 5 bases, 6 bases remained unmatched. CDR1 LNHDA and CDR2 SQIVND come from the germline V gene (reference sequence). The CDR3 sequence is 14 residues long. CDR3 nucleotides: TGTGCCAGTCAAGGACTAGCGGGAGTCAACGAGCAGTACTTC. Translating gives CASQGLAGVNEQYF.

V gene TRBV19 combines with J gene TRBJ2-7; TRBD1 might be the D (6 bases). The CDR3 loop spans 16 amino acids. V was shortened by 0 bases and J by 1 base, with 13 bases between the two germline ends. Germline V lookup: CDR1 LNHDA, CDR2 SQIVND (reference sequence). The CDR3 bases are TGTGCCAGTAGTATAGATGTGGAAGGGGGTTCCTACGAGCAGTACTTC. It specifies CASSIDVEGGSYEQYF.

The chain recombines TRBV6-5 with TRBJ2-7; the match to TRBD1 covers 9 bases. Trimming took 6 bases from V and 4 from J; bases not matched to a gene: 4. CDR1 and CDR2 (germline): MNHEY, SVGAGI. This CDR3 comprises 13 residues. Here the CDR3 DNA reads TGTGCCAGCAGCTCGGGACAGGGTTACGAGCAGTACTTC. This codes for CASSSGQGYEQYF.

The genes are TRBV2 and TRBJ2-1; 11 bases agree with TRBD2. Germline V lookup: CDR1 SNHLY, CDR2 FYNNEI. With 9 bases clipped from V and 7 bases from J, the junction kept 5 bases outside the gene matches. This CDR3 spans 13 amino acids. The DNA of the CDR3 is TGTGCCAGGAGACTAGCGGGGCGTAATGAGCAGTTCTTC. Translated, it gives CARRLAGRNEQFF. The full variable domain, in which reference TRBV2 and TRBJ2-1 provide the parts outside the CDR3, is EPEVTQTPSHQVTQMGQEVILRCVPISNHLYFYWYRQILGQKVEFLVSFYNNEISEKSEIFDDQFSVERPDGSNFTLKIRSTKLEDSAMYFCARRLAGRNEQFFGPGTRLTVL.

The chain carries TRBV29-1 and TRBJ2-3, with 10 bases lining up with TRBD2. Germline lookup yields CDR1 SQVTM and CDR2 ANQGSEA. The CDR3 is 16 residues long. J lost 7 bases, V lost 5 bases, and 15 bases had no gene match. The CDR3 reads CSVLWTSGDHSNTQYF. The CDR3 bases are TGCAGCGTTCTTTGGACTAGCGGAGATCACTCAAATACGCAGTATTTT.

This chain uses TRBV28 with TRBJ1-5; D gene uncertain. V lost 6 bases, J lost 9 bases, and 6 bases lay in between. The CDR3 loop spans 10 amino acids. The germline V gene encodes CDR1 MDHEN and CDR2 SYDVKM. This CDR3 reads CASSPSPQHF. CDR3 sequence (DNA): TGTGCCAGCAGCCCTTCGCCCCAGCATTTT.

This chain uses TRBV5-4 with TRBJ2-7; 9 bases match TRBD2. V lost 3 bases, J lost 3 bases, and 7 bases stayed unmatched. CDR3 size: 15 residues. CDR1 is SGHNT and CDR2 is YYREEE in the germline V gene (reference sequence). The CDR3 is CASSSAAGGFYEQYF. The DNA of the CDR3 is TGTGCCAGCAGCTCCGCAGCGGGAGGTTTCTACGAGCAGTACTTC.

This clone was observed once. The rearrangement joins TRBV29-1 to TRBJ2-7, with D tentatively TRBD2 (5 bases). The CDR3 length is 11 residues. The V and J ends lost 4 bases and 3 bases respectively, with 7 bases between them. Germline-derived CDR1 and CDR2 are SQVTM and ANQGSEA. This chain's CDR3 is CSVVRGYEQYF. In nucleotides, the CDR3 is TGCAGCGTTGTTCGGGGCTACGAGCAGTACTTC.

DNA for the CDR3: TGCGCCAGCAGCTCCACGACTAGTCCCGGGGAGCTGTTTTTT. Protein product: CASSSTTSPGELFF. The rearrangement joins TRBV5-1 to TRBJ2-2; tentatively, D is TRBD2 (6 bases). The CDR3 has 14 amino acids. The V end was cut by 3 bases, the J end by 6 bases, with 12 bases between. CDR1 and CDR2 (germline): SGHRS, YFSETQ.

J is TRBJ2-2 and V is TRBV5-1, with D possibly TRBD1 on 6 matching bases. Germline V gives CDR1 SGHRS, CDR2 YFSETQ. The CDR3 extends over 16 amino acids. With 0 bases removed from V and 2 bases from J, the gap between germline ends came to 11 bases. This CDR3 is CASSLGGTHNTGELFF. CDR3 DNA sequence: TGCGCCAGCAGCTTGGGGGGGACACATAACACCGGGGAGCTGTTTTTT. The full variable domain, its missing parts supplied by reference TRBV5-1 and TRBJ2-2, is KAGVTQTPRYLIKTRGQQVTLSCSPISGHRSVSWYQQTPGQGLQFLFEYFSETQRNKGNFPGRFSGRQFSNSRSEMNVSTLELGDSALYLCASSLGGTHNTGELFFGEGSRLTVL.

The chain uses TRBV28 and TRBJ2-6; 12 bases agree with TRBD2. This CDR3 has 20 residues. CDR1 is MDHEN, CDR2 SYDVKM, per germline. The V and J ends lost 6 bases and 2 bases, in that order; junction bases with no gene match: 14. The DNA for the CDR3 is TGTGCCAGCAGGACGAATCGACTAGCGGGAGAGACTACTGGGGCCAACGTCCTGACTTTC. It is translated as CASRTNRLAGETTGANVLTF.

This rearrangement joins TRBV6-5 to TRBJ2-2; D is uncertain. V shed 6 bases and J shed 7 bases, with 9 bases lying between them. Germline CDR1 is MNHEY and CDR2 is SVGAGI. The CDR3 consists of 12 residues. CDR3 DNA sequence: TGTGCCAGCAGCCCTCAGGTCGGGGAGCTGTTTTTT. Residues: CASSPQVGELFF.

The V call is TRBV4-1, the J call TRBJ2-7; 12 nucleotides agree with TRBD2. The V gene end was trimmed by 1 base and the J gene end by 3 bases; junction bases not matched to a gene: 1. In germline, CDR1 is MGHRA, CDR2 YSYEKL. The CDR3 has 15 residues. CDR3 DNA sequence: TGCGCCAGCAGCCAAGGGACTAGCGGGAACTACGAGCAGTACTTC. This sequence encodes CASSQGTSGNYEQYF.

V usage is TRBV28 and J usage is TRBJ1-1; 7 nucleotides agree with TRBD1. The germline V gene encodes CDR1 MDHEN and CDR2 SYDVKM. The CDR3 is made up of 14 amino acids. After removal of 2 bases from V and 10 bases from J, the junction contained 10 bases not matched to a gene. The chain's CDR3 is CASSLINRGIGAFF. The CDR3 nucleotides read TGTGCCAGCAGTTTAATAAACAGGGGAATCGGAGCTTTCTTT.

The V gene is TRBV19, the J gene TRBJ1-1; TRBD1 matches 10 bases. Germline assignment: CDR1 LNHDA and CDR2 SQIVND (reference sequence). V dropped 6 bases and J dropped 3; count of bases not matched to a gene: 4. The CDR3 covers 14 residues. CDR3 bases: TGTGCCAGTAGCCCGGGACAGGGGTACACTGAAGCTTTCTTT. Residues: CASSPGQGYTEAFF.

The rearrangement uses TRBV5-1 and TRBJ1-1, with 10 bases identical to TRBD1. After removal of 4 bases from V and 5 bases from J, the junction contained 11 bases not matched to a gene. Germline V lookup: CDR1 SGHRS, CDR2 YFSETQ. The CDR3 has 16 residues. The CDR3 sequence: CASSVAGTGERTEAFF. As DNA, the CDR3 is TGCGCCAGCAGCGTAGCCGGGACAGGGGAGAGGACTGAAGCTTTCTTT.

This chain links TRBV5-1 with TRBJ2-1; TRBD2 matches at 10 bases. The CDR3 spans 15 residues. The junction had 9 bases not matched to a gene; V was cut back by 6 bases and J by 6 bases. CDR1 and CDR2 (germline): SGHRS, YFSETQ. CDR3 nucleotide sequence: TGCGCCAGCACCCTAACTAGCGGGATGGGCAATGAGCAGTTCTTC. Translating gives CASTLTSGMGNEQFF.

J is TRBJ1-2 and V is TRBV6-5, with D possibly being TRBD1 (6 bases). The CDR3 is made up of 13 amino acids. V gave up 7 bases and J gave up 6 bases, with 15 bases separating them. Germline V gene sequence: CDR1 MNHEY, CDR2 SVGAGI. The CDR3 protein is CASTRTGIDGYTF. DNA of the CDR3: TGTGCCAGCACCCGCACAGGGATCGATGGCTACACCTTC.

J is TRBJ2-1 and V is TRBV2, with D unclear. Deletions cut 1 base from V and 11 bases from J, with 9 bases between. Per germline, CDR1 SNHLY and CDR2 FYNNEI. The CDR3 totals 12 residues. CDR3 in DNA: TGTGCCAGCAGTGAAGACGAGTTTAAGCAGTTCTTC. This gives the protein CASSEDEFKQFF.

This sequence joins TRBV2 and TRBJ2-7; 9 nucleotides agree with TRBD2. Germline V gives CDR1 SNHLY, CDR2 FYNNEI. V shed 4 bases and J 3 bases; nucleotides not matched to a gene: 7. The CDR3 extends over 15 amino acids. In DNA form, the CDR3 reads TGTGCCAGCAGTGGATCTAGCGGGGTATTCTACGAGCAGTACTTC. It translates to CASSGSSGVFYEQYF.

The V call is TRBV11-2, the J call TRBJ1-1; 8 positions agree with TRBD1. This CDR3 is built from 14 residues. With V trimmed by 6 bases and J by 4 bases, 7 bases remained unmatched. CDR1 and CDR2 from the germline V gene are SGHAT and FQNNGV. The CDR3 DNA follows: TGTGCCAGCAGACTCCCAGGGGGCAGCACTGAAGCTTTCTTT. Protein: CASRLPGGSTEAFF.

The chain combines TRBV19 with TRBJ2-1; D is perhaps TRBD2 (6 bases). Germline assignment: CDR1 LNHDA and CDR2 SQIVND (reference sequence). The CDR3 sequence is 15 residues long. The ends were cut back, 2 bases at V and 10 bases at J, with 18 bases in the middle. The CDR3 DNA reads as TGTGCCAGTAGTATAAGGGAGGACCAGTTTAACGAGCAGTTCTTC. This sequence encodes CASSIREDQFNEQFF.

The V call is TRBV5-1, the J call TRBJ2-3; 9 bases are a match to TRBD1. The J segment lost 3 bases and the V segment lost 2 bases, leaving 7 bases of the junction unmatched. Germline values: CDR1 SGHRS, CDR2 YFSETQ. The CDR3 covers 16 residues. The CDR3 protein is CASSFRGQGFTDTQYF. CDR3 nucleotides: TGCGCCAGCAGCTTCCGGGGACAGGGTTTTACAGATACGCAGTATTTT.

The genes are TRBV7-9 and TRBJ2-6; 10 nucleotides match TRBD1. CDR3 size: 17 residues. CDR1 is SEHNR and CDR2 is FQNEAQ in the germline V gene (reference sequence). The V gene end was trimmed by 5 bases and the J gene end by 4 bases; junction bases not matched to a gene: 8. The CDR3 spells CASSPRTGGWGANVLTF. The CDR3 DNA follows: TGTGCCAGCAGCCCTAGGACAGGGGGATGGGGGGCCAACGTCCTGACTTTC.

This chain links TRBV29-1 with TRBJ1-1; 8 bases fit TRBD1. CDR1 is SQVTM, CDR2 ANQGSEA, per germline. This CDR3 spans 14 amino acids. V gave up 5 bases and J gave up 2 bases; unmatched junction bases: 7. The CDR3 loop reads CSVRRTGINTEAFF. The CDR3 DNA is TGCAGCGTTCGAAGGACAGGGATAAACACTGAAGCTTTCTTT.

This rearrangement joins TRBV7-3 to TRBJ2-1; D is unclear. The V end lost 5 bases, the J end lost 6 bases, and 11 bases lay between the germline ends. Germline CDR1 is SGHTA and CDR2 is FQGTGA. This CDR3 contains 13 residues. This CDR3 is CASSPGVGNEQFF. CDR3 nucleotide sequence: TGTGCCAGCAGCCCCGGTGTTGGCAATGAGCAGTTCTTC.

The chain recombines TRBV7-2 with TRBJ2-5, with 10 bases matching TRBD1. V lost 5 bases, J lost 5 bases, and 8 bases stayed unmatched. The CDR3 totals 15 residues. Germline CDR1 SGHTA, CDR2 FQGNSA. CDR3 coding DNA: TGTGCCAGCAGCACCGGGACAGGGGTTTTGGAGACCCAGTACTTC. This sequence encodes CASSTGTGVLETQYF.